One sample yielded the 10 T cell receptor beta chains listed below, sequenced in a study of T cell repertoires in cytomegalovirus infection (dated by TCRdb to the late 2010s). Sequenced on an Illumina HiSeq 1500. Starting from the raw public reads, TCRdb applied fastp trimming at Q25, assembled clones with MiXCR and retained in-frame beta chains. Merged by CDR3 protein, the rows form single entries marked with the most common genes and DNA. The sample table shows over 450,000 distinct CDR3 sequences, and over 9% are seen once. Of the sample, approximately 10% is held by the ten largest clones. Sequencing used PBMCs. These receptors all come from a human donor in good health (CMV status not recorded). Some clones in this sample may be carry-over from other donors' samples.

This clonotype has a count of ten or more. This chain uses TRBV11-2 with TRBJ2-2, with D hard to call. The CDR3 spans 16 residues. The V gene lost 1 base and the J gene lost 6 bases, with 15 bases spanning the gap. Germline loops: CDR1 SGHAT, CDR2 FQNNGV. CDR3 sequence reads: CASSLVIGFKAGELFF. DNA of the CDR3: TGTGCCAGCAGCTTAGTAATAGGGTTTAAGGCCGGGGAGCTGTTTTTT.

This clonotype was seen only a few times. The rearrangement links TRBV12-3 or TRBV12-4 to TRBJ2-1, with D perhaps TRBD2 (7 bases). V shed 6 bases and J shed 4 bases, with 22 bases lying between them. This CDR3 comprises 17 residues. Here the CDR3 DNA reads TGTGCCAGCAGGCACTCTAACGGGGGCGGGGGTTACAATGAGCAGTTCTTC. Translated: CASRHSNGGGGYNEQFF.

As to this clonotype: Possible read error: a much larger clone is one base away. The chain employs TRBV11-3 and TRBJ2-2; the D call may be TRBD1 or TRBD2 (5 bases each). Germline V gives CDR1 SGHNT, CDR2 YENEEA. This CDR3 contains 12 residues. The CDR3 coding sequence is TGTGCCAGCAGCTGGGGGAACGGGGAGCTGATTTTT. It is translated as CASSWGNGELIF.

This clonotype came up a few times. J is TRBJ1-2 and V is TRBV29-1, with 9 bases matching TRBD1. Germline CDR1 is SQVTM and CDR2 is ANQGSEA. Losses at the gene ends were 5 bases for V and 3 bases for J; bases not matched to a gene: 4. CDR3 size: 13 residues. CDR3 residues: CSVLGQGDYGYTF. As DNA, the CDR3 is TGCAGCGTTTTGGGACAGGGTGACTATGGCTACACCTTC.

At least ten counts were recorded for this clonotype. CDR3 sequence (DNA): TGTGCCAGCAGCGCCACAGGGACTGAAGCTTTCTTT. It yields the protein CASSATGTEAFF. The V gene is TRBV11-3, the J gene TRBJ1-1, with TRBD1 as a possible D gene (6 bases). CDR1 SGHNT and CDR2 YENEEA come from the germline V gene. Deletions cut 5 bases from V and 5 bases from J, with 9 bases between. This CDR3 is built from 12 residues.

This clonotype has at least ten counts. The CDR3 loop reads CASSLAPIEIGEQFF. The CDR3 DNA follows: TGTGCCAGCAGCTTAGCGCCAATAGAGATTGGTGAGCAGTTCTTC. This rearrangement joins TRBV7-6 to TRBJ2-1; D is uncertain. The germline CDR1 and CDR2 sequences are SGHVS and FNYEAQ. This CDR3 has 15 residues. V was shortened by 0 bases and J by 9 bases, with 15 bases between the two germline ends. The entire variable domain, with the rest obtained from reference TRBV7-6 and TRBJ2-1, is as follows: GAGVSQSPRYKVTKRGQDVALRCDPISGHVSLYWYRQALGQGPEFLTYFNYEAQQDKSGLPNDRFSAERPEGSISTLTIQRTEQRDSAMYRCASSLAPIEIGEQFFGPGTRLTVL.

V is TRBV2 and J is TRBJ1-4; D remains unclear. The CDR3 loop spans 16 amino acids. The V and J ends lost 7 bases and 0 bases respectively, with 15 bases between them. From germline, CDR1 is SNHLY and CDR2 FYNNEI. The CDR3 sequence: CASISGIFATNEKLFF. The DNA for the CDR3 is TGTGCCAGCATTTCTGGGATCTTCGCAACTAATGAAAAACTGTTTTTT.

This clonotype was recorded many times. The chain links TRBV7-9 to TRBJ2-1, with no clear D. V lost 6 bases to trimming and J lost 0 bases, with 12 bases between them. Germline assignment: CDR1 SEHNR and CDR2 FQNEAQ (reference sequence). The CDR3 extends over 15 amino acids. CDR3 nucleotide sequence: TGTGCCAGCAGTCACCTCATAGGCTCCTACAATGAGCAGTTCTTC. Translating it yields CASSHLIGSYNEQFF.

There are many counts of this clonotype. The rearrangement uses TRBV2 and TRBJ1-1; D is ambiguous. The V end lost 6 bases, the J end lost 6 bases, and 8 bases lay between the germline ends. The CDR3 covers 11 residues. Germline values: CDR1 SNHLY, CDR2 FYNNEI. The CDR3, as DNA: TGTGCCAGCAGCGGAGGGTCTGAAGCTTTCTTT. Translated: CASSGGSEAFF.

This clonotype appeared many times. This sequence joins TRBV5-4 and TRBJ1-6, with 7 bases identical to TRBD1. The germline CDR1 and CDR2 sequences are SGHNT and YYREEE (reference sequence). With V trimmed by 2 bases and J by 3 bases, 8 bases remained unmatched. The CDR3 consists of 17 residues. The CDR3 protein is CASSFATGPFYNSPLHF. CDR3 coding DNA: TGTGCCAGCAGCTTTGCGACAGGGCCCTTCTATAATTCACCCCTCCACTTT.